This entry lists 18 T cell receptor beta chains sequenced from one sample in a study of OX40 agonist ivuxolimab in advanced cancers. Measured with immunoSEQ multiplex PCR; TCRdb has only the in-frame clones, and not every one. The table lists fewer than 85,000 clones, approximately 86% of them singletons. The specimen was CD4+ or CD8+ T cells sorted from blood, collected in a trial of the OX40 agonist ivuxolimab. These receptors were collected from an adult with an advanced solid tumor such as melanoma, head and neck, liver or kidney cancer.

This chain connects TRBV7-2 to TRBJ1-4, with D unresolved. V was cut by 5 bases and J by 8 bases, with 15 bases left in between. CDR3 length equals 14 residues. Germline V gene sequence: CDR1 SGHTA, CDR2 FQGNSA. As DNA, the CDR3 is TGTGCCAGCAGCCCGACTCCTTATAGGGAAAAACTGTTTTTT. This translates into CASSPTPYREKLFF.

V usage is TRBV9 and J usage is TRBJ1-4; 7 nucleotides align to TRBD1. The trim removed 3 bases at V and 3 bases at J, leaving 5 bases unmatched. The CDR3 extends over 15 amino acids. The germline CDR1 and CDR2 sequences are SGDLS and YYNGEE. The CDR3 protein is CASSALTGSNEKLFF. The CDR3 DNA is TGTGCCAGCAGCGCACTGACAGGGTCTAATGAAAAACTGTTTTTT. Full variable domain (remainder filled in from reference TRBV9 and TRBJ1-4): DSGVTQTPKHLITATGQRVTLRCSPRSGDLSVYWYQQSLDQGLQFLIQYYNGEERAKGNILERFSAQQFPDLHSELNLSSLELGDSALYFCASSALTGSNEKLFFGSGTQLSVL.

This rearrangement joins TRBV6-6 to TRBJ2-5, with 7 bases that match TRBD1. V dropped 6 bases and J dropped 1; count of bases not matched to a gene: 5. CDR3 length: 14 amino acids. Germline loops: CDR1 MNHNY, CDR2 SVGAGI (reference sequence). For the CDR3, the DNA is TGTGCCAGCAGCCCCGCAGGGGGCCAAGAGACCCAGTACTTC. Translation: CASSPAGGQETQYF.

This clone was seen only a few times. The rearrangement uses TRBV7-9 and TRBJ1-1, with D unclear. Germline V CDR1 and CDR2: SEHNR, FQNEAQ (reference sequence). There are 13 residues in the CDR3. The V and J ends lost 7 bases and 0 bases respectively, with 9 bases between them. CDR3 nucleotides: TGTGCCAGCATCTCCACTGTGAACACTGAAGCTTTCTTT. Residues: CASISTVNTEAFF.

V gene TRBV5-3 combines with J gene TRBJ1-1; 7 bases match TRBD1. TRBV5-3 is identified as an open reading frame with a role that is uncertain. The J segment lost 1 base and the V segment lost 4 bases, leaving 7 bases of the junction unmatched. CDR3 length equals 15 residues. CDR3 nucleotides: TGTGCCAGAAGCCATCTGACAGGGAGGAACACTGAAGCTTTCTTT. This translates into CARSHLTGRNTEAFF.

The chain is built from TRBV5-1 and TRBJ2-5; 13 bases line up with TRBD2. V was clipped by 3 bases and J by 4 bases; unmatched bases: 3. The CDR3 loop spans 15 amino acids. CDR1 and CDR2 from the germline V gene are SGHRS and YFSETQ. The CDR3 nucleotides are TGCGCCAGCAGCTGGGGGACTAGCGGGATAGAGACCCAGTACTTC. Amino acids: CASSWGTSGIETQYF. The variable domain in full, with the rest retrieved from reference TRBV5-1 and TRBJ2-5, is KAGVTQTPRYLIKTRGQQVTLSCSPISGHRSVSWYQQTPGQGLQFLFEYFSETQRNKGNFPGRFSGRQFSNSRSEMNVSTLELGDSALYLCASSWGTSGIETQYFGPGTRLLVL.

This clone was seen a single time. The gene calls are TRBV28 and TRBJ2-5, with 7 bases lining up with TRBD2. This CDR3 comprises 14 residues. The V gene's germline CDR1 is MDHEN and CDR2 SYDVKM. The ends lost 4 bases at V and 4 bases at J; junction bases unmatched: 6. The CDR3 sequence is CASSSGSGGETQYF. As DNA, the CDR3 is TGTGCCAGCAGTTCCGGGTCGGGGGGAGAGACCCAGTACTTC.

The V and J genes are TRBV28 and TRBJ2-6; possibly TRBD2 for D (5 bases). Germline values: CDR1 MDHEN, CDR2 SYDVKM. There are 15 residues in the CDR3. V lost 5 bases and J lost 0, with 8 bases in between. The CDR3 sequence: CASSTSGSGANVLTF. The CDR3 DNA reads TGTGCCAGCAGTACGAGCGGCTCTGGGGCCAACGTCCTGACTTTC. Variable domain in full (rest from reference TRBV28 and TRBJ2-6): DVKVTQSSRYLVKRTGEKVFLECVQDMDHENMFWYRQDPGLGLRLIYFSYDVKMKEKGDIPEGYSVSREKKERFSLILESASTNQTSMYLCASSTSGSGANVLTFGAGSRLTVL.

This rearrangement joins TRBV29-1 to TRBJ2-1; no firm D call. V dropped 7 bases and J dropped 9 bases, with 13 bases sitting between them. The CDR3 is 11 amino acids. Looked up from germline, CDR1 is SQVTM and CDR2 is ANQGSEA. The CDR3 DNA sequence: TGCAGCGCCAATCCAGTGGGTGAGCAGTTCTTC. Translation: CSANPVGEQFF.

This clone was seen only once. The rearrangement links TRBV7-2 to TRBJ2-3; 10 bases agree with TRBD2. CDR1 and CDR2 (germline): SGHTA, FQGNSA. This CDR3 is built from 17 residues. V shed 1 base and J 6 bases; nucleotides not matched to a gene: 10. CDR3 residues: CASSLDGAGGPLDTQYF. CDR3 DNA sequence: TGTGCCAGCAGCTTAGATGGAGCGGGGGGGCCATTGGATACGCAGTATTTT.

The chain uses TRBV9 and TRBJ1-3; D ambiguous. V lost 0 bases and J lost 4, with 11 bases in between. The length of the CDR3 is 15 residues. Germline CDR1 and CDR2: SGDLS and YYNGEE. The CDR3, as DNA: TGTGCCAGCAGCGTAGCTCCGGCCTCCGGAAACACCATATATTTT. Translating gives CASSVAPASGNTIYF.

J is TRBJ2-1 and V is TRBV7-3; 10 nucleotides align to TRBD2. Germline CDR1 SGHTA, CDR2 FQGTGA. V trimming: 1 base; J trimming: 7 bases; junction bases outside the gene matches: 7. The CDR3 runs to 16 residues. The CDR3 reads CASSLRGLAGVNEQFF. The CDR3 DNA is TGTGCCAGCAGCTTAAGGGGGCTAGCGGGAGTGAATGAGCAGTTCTTC.

The rearrangement links TRBV10-1 to TRBJ2-7, with D uncertain. The CDR3 has 13 residues. V shed 0 bases and J shed 8 bases, with 11 bases lying between them. The V gene's germline CDR1 is WNHNN and CDR2 SYGVQD (reference sequence). CDR3 nucleotides: TGCGCCAGCAGTGAGTCGGGGTCGCGAAAGCAGTACTTC. Its translation is CASSESGSRKQYF.

The CDR3 DNA follows: TGTGCCAGCAGCACAACTGGAAACACCATATATTTT. It codes for CASSTTGNTIYF. V is TRBV7-9 and J is TRBJ1-3, with no clear D. The CDR3 consists of 12 residues. Germline CDR1 reads SEHNR; CDR2 reads FQNEAQ (reference sequence). Trimming shortened V by 5 bases and J by 2 bases, and 4 bases separated the two germline ends.

The chain has TRBV2 and TRBJ2-6, with D perhaps TRBD1 (6 bases). Germline loops: CDR1 SNHLY, CDR2 FYNNEI. The V gene lost 6 bases and the J gene lost 3 bases, with 18 bases spanning the gap. This CDR3 region has 17 residues. CDR3 nucleotide sequence: TGTGCCAGCAGCCCACCACAGGGAGCTTTTGGGGCCAACGTCCTGACTTTC. Protein: CASSPPQGAFGANVLTF.

The table lists this clone with a few counts. The gene calls are TRBV29-1 and TRBJ1-1; 7 nucleotides line up with TRBD1. The CDR3 has 12 residues. Germline CDR1 reads SQVTM; CDR2 reads ANQGSEA. Trimming at V came to 7 bases and at J to 7 bases, leaving 9 bases not matched to a gene. Written as DNA, the CDR3 is TGCAGCGCCCTGCACAGGGGAAGTGAAGCTTTCTTT. Translated: CSALHRGSEAFF.

The chain uses TRBV28 and TRBJ1-1; D remains ambiguous. The CDR3 totals 15 residues. Trimming left V 4 bases short and J 4 bases short, with 16 bases between. CDR1 is MDHEN and CDR2 is SYDVKM in the germline V gene. The CDR3 DNA reads TGTGCCAGCAGTTCCCCAGCGGGAGGGCCCACTGAAGCTTTCTTT. Protein sequence: CASSSPAGGPTEAFF.

V usage is TRBV6-1 and J usage is TRBJ1-2, with 8 bases matching TRBD1. The CDR3 is made up of 14 amino acids. From germline, CDR1 is MNHNS and CDR2 SASEGT. V shed 7 bases, J shed 8 bases, and the junction held 12 bases outside the gene matches. CDR3 bases: TGTGCCAGCACGGAAGTAGTAGCAGGGGGCGGCTACACCTTC. Its protein is CASTEVVAGGGYTF.